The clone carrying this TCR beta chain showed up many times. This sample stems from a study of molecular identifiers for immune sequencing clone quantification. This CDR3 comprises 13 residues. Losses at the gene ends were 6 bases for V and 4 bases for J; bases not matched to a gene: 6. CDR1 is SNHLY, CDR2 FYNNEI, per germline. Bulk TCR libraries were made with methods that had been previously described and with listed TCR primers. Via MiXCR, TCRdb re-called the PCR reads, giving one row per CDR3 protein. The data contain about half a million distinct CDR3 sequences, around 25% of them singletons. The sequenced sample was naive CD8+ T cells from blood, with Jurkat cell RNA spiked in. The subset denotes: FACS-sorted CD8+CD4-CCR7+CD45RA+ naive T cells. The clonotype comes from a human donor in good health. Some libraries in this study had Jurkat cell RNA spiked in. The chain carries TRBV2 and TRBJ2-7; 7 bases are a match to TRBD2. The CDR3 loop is CASSQFGGYEQYF. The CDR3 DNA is TGTGCCAGCAGCCAATTCGGGGGGTACGAGCAGTACTTC.